Each of the 22 T cell receptor beta chains below was sequenced from the same sample in a study of CD8 T cells in Susac syndrome. RNA amounts of roughly 0.45 to 1 ug underwent reverse transcription with random hexamers. TCRdb called the immunoSEQ multiplex PCR reads again in MiXCR, with one record for every CDR3 protein. The data contain 150,000 or so distinct CDR3 sequences, 95% of them seen just once; the ten biggest clones take up 0.15%. Material for sequencing was CD8+ T cells from PBMCs. The origin of the receptors is a human donor with multiple sclerosis.

CDR3 sequence: CASGTTGGLDEQFF. The CDR3 nucleotides are TGTGCTAGTGGGACGACAGGGGGCTTGGATGAGCAGTTCTTC. This chain joins TRBV12-5 and TRBJ2-1; 10 nucleotides align to TRBD1. The CDR3 extends over 14 amino acids. Germline V CDR1 and CDR2: LGHNT, FRNRAP. The V segment lost 6 bases and the J segment 8 bases; nucleotides outside the gene matches: 7.

The V call is TRBV9, the J call TRBJ1-2; 7 bases align to TRBD1. Losses at the gene ends were 3 bases for V and 7 bases for J; bases not matched to a gene: 12. CDR1 and CDR2 from the germline V gene are SGDLS and YYNGEE. This CDR3 is 15 amino acids long. CDR3 DNA: TGTGCCAGCAGCGCGGGGACAGTTCCCTATCCTGGCTACACCTTC. Protein: CASSAGTVPYPGYTF.

The chain is built from TRBV29-1 and TRBJ2-2; D is perhaps TRBD1 (5 bases). The length of the CDR3 is 16 residues. V gave up 6 bases and J gave up 6 bases, with 23 bases separating them. The germline V gene has CDR1 SQVTM and CDR2 ANQGSEA. CDR3 in DNA: TGCAGCGTCGGCCCCGGTGGGGCTAGTATGTCCGGGGAGCTGTTTTTT. Protein product: CSVGPGGASMSGELFF.

The gene calls are TRBV30 and TRBJ2-3; no definite D call. Germline V lookup: CDR1 GTSNPN, CDR2 SVGIG (reference sequence). Trimming cost V 2 bases and J 2 bases, with 8 bases left between them. The CDR3 has 13 residues. CDR3 loop: CAWSLLSTDTQYF. DNA of the CDR3: TGTGCCTGGAGTCTGCTCTCCACAGATACGCAGTATTTT.

The chain joins TRBV5-1 to TRBJ2-3; TRBD2 aligns across 10 bases. The CDR3 extends over 15 amino acids. Germline CDR1 is SGHRS and CDR2 is YFSETQ. The V gene end was trimmed by 0 bases and the J gene end by 4 bases; junction bases not matched to a gene: 2. In DNA form, the CDR3 reads TGCGCCAGCAGCTTGGAGCGGGGGGGCCCAGATACGCAGTATTTT. Protein: CASSLERGGPDTQYF.

This chain connects TRBV4-1 to TRBJ2-4; 8 bases map to TRBD1. Germline-derived CDR1 and CDR2 are MGHRA and YSYEKL. This CDR3 spans 17 amino acids. Germline trimming cut 4 bases from V and 0 bases from J; bases unmatched to any gene: 8. CDR3 bases: TGCGCCAGCAGCCCTATCGGGACAGGCCAAGCCAAAAACATTCAGTACTTC. Translation gives CASSPIGTGQAKNIQYF.

The chain carries TRBV12-5 and TRBJ2-1; D is perhaps TRBD1 or TRBD2 (5 bases each). The V end was cut by 5 bases, the J end by 4 bases, with 21 bases between. The CDR3 sequence is 17 residues long. Germline loops: CDR1 LGHNT, CDR2 FRNRAP. The DNA of the CDR3 is TGTGCTAGTGGTCCCCCGGGATTGGGGACCGATTACAATGAGCAGTTCTTC. As protein: CASGPPGLGTDYNEQFF. The whole variable domain, remainder taken from reference TRBV12-5 and TRBJ2-1, is DARVTQTPRHKVTEMGQEVTMRCQPILGHNTVFWYRQTMMQGLELLAYFRNRAPLDDSGMPKDRFSAEMPDATLATLKIQPSEPRDSAVYFCASGPPGLGTDYNEQFFGPGTRLTVL.

The chain is built from TRBV20-1 and TRBJ1-1; no reliable D call. In germline, CDR1 is DFQATT, CDR2 SNEGSKA (reference sequence). The length of the CDR3 is 14 residues. Trimming pared 5 bases from V and 0 bases from J, leaving 13 bases between. CDR3 residues: CSAPTDGLNTEAFF. Written as DNA, the CDR3 is TGCAGTGCTCCTACGGACGGGCTGAACACTGAAGCTTTCTTT.

This clonotype has a single count. This chain joins TRBV20-1 and TRBJ2-5; 10 bases match TRBD2. The CDR3 totals 15 residues. Germline V gene sequence: CDR1 DFQATT, CDR2 SNEGSKA (reference sequence). Losses at the gene ends were 4 bases for V and 5 bases for J; bases not matched to a gene: 10. The CDR3 loop is CSANDHSGGLETQYF. For the CDR3, the DNA is TGCAGTGCTAACGACCATAGCGGGGGGTTGGAGACCCAGTACTTC.

The rearrangement uses TRBV9 and TRBJ1-1; unclear D gene. Germline CDR1 reads SGDLS; CDR2 reads YYNGEE. V lost 3 bases to trimming and J lost 3 bases, with 9 bases between them. The CDR3 has 13 amino acids. The CDR3 is CASSAGWDTEAFF. CDR3 nucleotide sequence: TGTGCCAGCAGCGCGGGGTGGGACACTGAAGCTTTCTTT.

The chain employs TRBV29-1 and TRBJ2-3, with TRBD2 identical over 10 bases. Germline trimming cut 6 bases from V and 4 bases from J; bases unmatched to any gene: 4. CDR1 is SQVTM, CDR2 ANQGSEA, per germline. The length of the CDR3 is 13 residues. CDR3 amino acids: CSVTSGVSDTQYF. DNA of the CDR3: TGCAGCGTCACTAGCGGGGTCTCAGATACGCAGTATTTT.

The CDR3 DNA follows: TGTGCCAGCACTTCAGGGGAGCCCTATGGCTACACCTTC. Protein sequence: CASTSGEPYGYTF. The chain employs TRBV27 and TRBJ1-2; a weak D match, TRBD1 (6 bases). V lost 7 bases to trimming and J lost 4 bases, with 13 bases between them. The germline CDR1 and CDR2 sequences are MNHEY and SMNVEV (reference sequence). The CDR3 loop spans 13 amino acids.

This rearrangement joins TRBV3-1 to TRBJ2-1; D possibly matches TRBD1 or TRBD2 (5 bases each). CDR3 length: 16 amino acids. The germline V and J ends were trimmed by 3 bases and 2 bases, with 14 bases remaining between them. CDR1 is LGHDT and CDR2 is YNNKEL in the germline V gene (reference sequence). The CDR3 protein is CASSQTGTPTYNEQFF. CDR3 sequence (DNA): TGTGCCAGCAGCCAGACCGGGACGCCTACCTACAATGAGCAGTTCTTC.

The rearrangement uses TRBV7-9 and TRBJ2-1; 7 bases line up with TRBD2. The CDR3 totals 16 residues. V shed 5 bases, J shed 2 bases, and the junction held 9 bases outside the gene matches. The germline gives CDR1 SEHNR, CDR2 FQNEAQ (reference sequence). CDR3 nucleotides: TGTGCCAGCAGCCCCCCGGGGGAGGGGCCCTACAATGAGCAGTTCTTC. This codes for CASSPPGEGPYNEQFF.

The rearrangement joins TRBV29-1 to TRBJ1-2; possible D gene TRBD1, 6 bases. This CDR3 has 13 amino acids. Germline V CDR1 and CDR2: SQVTM, ANQGSEA. Trimming took off 7 bases at V and 4 bases at J, with 16 bases between the two ends. The CDR3 nucleotides read TGCAGCGCAAGAACAGGGTCAAGCTATGGCTACACCTTC. Residues: CSARTGSSYGYTF. Using reference TRBV29-1 and TRBJ1-2 for the parts outside the CDR3, the full variable domain is SAVISQKPSRDICQRGTSLTIQCQVDSQVTMMFWYRQQPGQSLTLIATANQGSEATYESGFVIDKFPISRPNLTFSTLTVSNMSPEDSSIYLCSARTGSSYGYTFGSGTRLTVV.

The gene calls are TRBV5-6 and TRBJ1-6; 7 nucleotides align to TRBD1. Germline loops: CDR1 SGHDT, CDR2 YYEEEE. The ends lost 4 bases at V and 9 bases at J; junction bases unmatched: 10. The CDR3 has 15 residues. This chain's CDR3 is CASSRTSTGFSPLHF. The DNA for the CDR3 is TGTGCCAGCAGCCGGACCTCGACAGGGTTTTCACCCCTCCACTTT.

The table lists this clonotype with a count of one. The CDR3 here is CASTLRTGDSYEQYV. The CDR3 DNA sequence: TGTGCCAGCACCCTAAGGACAGGGGACTCCTACGAGCAGTACGTC. The gene calls are TRBV5-6 and TRBJ2-7; 9 bases are a match to TRBD1. The CDR3 is made up of 15 amino acids. Germline lookup yields CDR1 SGHDT and CDR2 YYEEEE. Trimming at V came to 6 bases and at J to 0 bases, leaving 7 bases not matched to a gene.

The CDR3, as DNA: TGTGCCAGCCGAAACCATGGTGAGCAGTTCTTC. This translates into CASRNHGEQFF. The chain is built from TRBV6-4 and TRBJ2-1; D unresolved. The germline gives CDR1 MRHNA, CDR2 SNTAGT. With 8 bases removed from V and 9 bases from J, the gap between germline ends came to 11 bases. This CDR3 spans 11 amino acids.

This chain's CDR3 is CASRRVASVIETQYF. DNA for the CDR3: TGTGCCAGCAGGAGAGTGGCTAGTGTGATCGAGACCCAGTACTTC. V is TRBV11-2 and J is TRBJ2-5; D uncertain. The CDR3 length is 15 residues. V lost 6 bases and J lost 5, with 19 bases in between. Germline CDR1 reads SGHAT; CDR2 reads FQNNGV. The variable domain in full, with the rest retrieved from reference TRBV11-2 and TRBJ2-5, is EAGVAQSPRYKIIEKRQSVAFWCNPISGHATLYWYQQILGQGPKLLIQFQNNGVVDDSQLPKDRFSAERLKGVDSTLKIQPAKLEDSAVYLCASRRVASVIETQYFGPGTRLLVL.

V usage is TRBV27 and J usage is TRBJ2-5; D remains unclear. The CDR3 has 14 amino acids. V lost 3 bases, J lost 0 bases, and 8 bases lay in between. CDR1 and CDR2 from the germline V gene are MNHEY and SMNVEV (reference sequence). The CDR3 loop reads CASSLDGYQETQYF. The CDR3 nucleotides read TGTGCCAGCAGTTTGGATGGGTACCAAGAGACCCAGTACTTC.

V usage is TRBV20-1 and J usage is TRBJ2-1; D remains unclear. The V gene's germline CDR1 is DFQATT and CDR2 SNEGSKA (reference sequence). The V and J ends lost 4 bases and 2 bases respectively, with 9 bases between them. The CDR3 sequence is 13 residues long. The CDR3 sequence: CSAIAHTYNEQFF. DNA of the CDR3: TGCAGTGCTATAGCCCACACCTACAATGAGCAGTTCTTC.

The V and J genes are TRBV13 and TRBJ1-1, with 8 bases that match TRBD1. This CDR3 is built from 14 residues. With V trimmed by 5 bases and J by 1 base, 3 bases remained unmatched. In germline, CDR1 is PRHDT, CDR2 FYEKMQ (reference sequence). The CDR3 is CASSDRGSNTEAFF. CDR3 nucleotides: TGTGCCAGCAGCGACAGGGGTTCGAACACTGAAGCTTTCTTT. Full variable domain (rest looked up from reference TRBV13 and TRBJ1-1): AAGVIQSPRHLIKEKRETATLKCYPIPRHDTVYWYQQGPGQDPQFLISFYEKMQSDKGSIPDRFSAQQFSDYHSELNMSSLELGDSALYFCASSDRGSNTEAFFGQGTRLTVV.